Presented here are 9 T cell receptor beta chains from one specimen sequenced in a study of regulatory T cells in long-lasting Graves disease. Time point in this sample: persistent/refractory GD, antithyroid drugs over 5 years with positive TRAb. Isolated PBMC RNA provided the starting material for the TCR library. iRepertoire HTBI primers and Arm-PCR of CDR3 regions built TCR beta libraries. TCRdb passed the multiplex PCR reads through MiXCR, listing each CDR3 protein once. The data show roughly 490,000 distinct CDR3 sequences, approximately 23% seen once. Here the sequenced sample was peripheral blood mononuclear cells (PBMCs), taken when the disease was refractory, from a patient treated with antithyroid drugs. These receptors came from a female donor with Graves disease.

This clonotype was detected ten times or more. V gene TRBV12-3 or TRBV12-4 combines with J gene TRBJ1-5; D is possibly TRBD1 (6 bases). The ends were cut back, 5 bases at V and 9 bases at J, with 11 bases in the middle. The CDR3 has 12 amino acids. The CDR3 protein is CASSVRGRPQHF. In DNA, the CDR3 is TGTGCCAGCAGTGTCAGGGGCCGGCCCCAGCATTTT.

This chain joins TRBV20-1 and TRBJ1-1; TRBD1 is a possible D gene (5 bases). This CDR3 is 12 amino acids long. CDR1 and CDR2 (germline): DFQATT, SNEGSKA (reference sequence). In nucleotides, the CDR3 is TGCACCCCCCGTGAGGGGAGCACTGAAGCTTTCTTT. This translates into CTPREGSTEAFF.

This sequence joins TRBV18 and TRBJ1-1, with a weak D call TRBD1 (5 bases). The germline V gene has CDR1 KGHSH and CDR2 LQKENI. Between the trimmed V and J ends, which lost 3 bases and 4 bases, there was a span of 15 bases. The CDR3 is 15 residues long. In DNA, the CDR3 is TGTGCCAGCTCACCGGGCGGGGGGTCGGCCACTGAAGCTTTCTTT. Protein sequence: CASSPGGGSATEAFF.

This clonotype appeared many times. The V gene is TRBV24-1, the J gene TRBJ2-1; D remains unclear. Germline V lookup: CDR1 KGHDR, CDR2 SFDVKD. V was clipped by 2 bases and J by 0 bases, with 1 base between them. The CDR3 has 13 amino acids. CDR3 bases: TGTGCCACCAGTGATTACTCCTACAATGAGCAGTTCTTC. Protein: CATSDYSYNEQFF.

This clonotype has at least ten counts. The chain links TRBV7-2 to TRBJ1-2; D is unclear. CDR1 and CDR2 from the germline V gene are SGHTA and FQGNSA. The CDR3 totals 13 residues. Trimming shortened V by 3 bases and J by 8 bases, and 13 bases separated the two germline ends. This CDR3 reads CASSFLDLVGYTF. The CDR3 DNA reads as TGTGCCAGCAGCTTCCTAGACCTCGTAGGCTACACCTTC.

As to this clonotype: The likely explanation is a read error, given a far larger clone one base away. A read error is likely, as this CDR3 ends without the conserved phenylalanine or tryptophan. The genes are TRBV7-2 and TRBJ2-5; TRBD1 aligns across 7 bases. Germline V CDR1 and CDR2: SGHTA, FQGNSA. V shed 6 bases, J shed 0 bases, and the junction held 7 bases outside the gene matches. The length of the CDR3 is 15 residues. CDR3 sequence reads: CASSDWDSNQETQYL. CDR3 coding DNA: TGTGCCAGCAGTGATTGGGACAGCAACCAAGAGACCCAGTACCTC.

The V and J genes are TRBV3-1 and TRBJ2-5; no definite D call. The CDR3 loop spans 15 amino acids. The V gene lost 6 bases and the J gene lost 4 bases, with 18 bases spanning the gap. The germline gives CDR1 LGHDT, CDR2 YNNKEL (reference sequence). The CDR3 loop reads CASRTTQSRRETQYF. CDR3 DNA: TGTGCCAGCAGAACTACACAGAGCCGGAGAGAGACCCAGTACTTC.

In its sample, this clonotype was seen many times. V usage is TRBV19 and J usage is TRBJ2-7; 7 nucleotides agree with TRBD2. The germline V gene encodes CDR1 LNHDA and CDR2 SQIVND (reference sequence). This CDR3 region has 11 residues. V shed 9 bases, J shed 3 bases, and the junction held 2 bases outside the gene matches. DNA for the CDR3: TGTGCCAGCGGGGAGGGCTACGAGCAGTACTTC. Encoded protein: CASGEGYEQYF.

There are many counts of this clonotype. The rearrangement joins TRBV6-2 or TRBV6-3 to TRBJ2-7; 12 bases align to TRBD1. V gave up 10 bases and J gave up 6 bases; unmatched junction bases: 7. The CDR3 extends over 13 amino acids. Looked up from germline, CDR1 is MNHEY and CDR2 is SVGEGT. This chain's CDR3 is CATTGTGGIEQYF. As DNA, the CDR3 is TGTGCCACCACCGGGACAGGGGGCATCGAGCAGTACTTC.